These T cell receptor beta chains were read from a single sample in a study of cytomegalovirus exposure and HLA in healthy donors. Measured with immunoSEQ multiplex PCR; TCRdb has only the in-frame clones, and not every one. This sample has tens of thousands of clones, with over 9.5% found just once. Sequencing was performed on PBMCs. These TCRs come from a man aged 55 to 69 in good health and CMV-seropositive. The CDR3 runs from the conserved cysteine through the conserved F or W. Fields, in order: clone size, V gene, D gene, J gene, CDR3 protein, CDR3 DNA. The D gene is left open where the match is weak. Not all rows give a size; the values are once, few, many and, for expanded clones, a class.

>.|TRBV15|TRBD1|TRBJ1-5
CATSRDQGASQPQHF
TGTGCCACCAGCAGAGACCAGGGGGCGAGTCAGCCCCAGCATTTT
>.|TRBV6-5|TRBD1|TRBJ1-4
CASSYTGTAREKLFF
TGTGCCAGCAGTTATACGGGGACAGCGCGTGAAAAACTGTTTTTT
>few|TRBV6-1|.|TRBJ1-1
CASSDRRTGTEAFF
TGTGCCAGCAGTGACCGGCGAACGGGTACTGAAGCTTTCTTT
>.|TRBV5-1|.|TRBJ2-2
CASSPEPTGELFF
TGCGCCAGCAGCCCCGAGCCCACCGGGGAGCTGTTTTTT
>.|TRBV7-3|.|TRBJ1-1
CASSLSRDTEAFF
TGTGCCAGCAGCTTGTCCCGGGACACTGAAGCTTTCTTT
>few|TRBV9|TRBD2|TRBJ2-2
CASSVATLAGGRDGELFF
TGTGCCAGCAGCGTAGCTACTTTGGCGGGGGGGCGTGACGGGGAGCTGTTTTTT
>few|TRBV9|.|TRBJ1-5
CASSPSSSGQPQHF
TGTGCCAGCAGCCCATCCAGCTCAGGTCAGCCCCAGCATTTT
>.|TRBV10-3|TRBD1|TRBJ2-7
CAISSDREGEQYF
TGTGCCATCAGTTCCGACAGGGAAGGCGAGCAGTACTTC
>few|TRBV6-5|TRBD1|TRBJ1-5
CASRPDRVRNQPQHF
TGTGCCAGCAGGCCTGACAGGGTGCGCAATCAGCCCCAGCATTTT
>.|TRBV29-1|.|TRBJ2-6
CSVASSGANVLTF
TGCAGCGTTGCCTCCTCTGGGGCCAACGTCCTGACTTTC
>medium-sized|TRBV5-1|.|TRBJ2-1
CASSLGQEQFF
TGCGCCAGCAGCTTGGGACAGGAGCAGTTCTTC
>few|TRBV10-3|TRBD1|TRBJ2-3
CAIGQGGDTQYF
TGTGCCATTGGACAGGGTGGAGATACGCAGTATTTT
>few|TRBV28|TRBD2|TRBJ2-7
CASSVSGSRHEQYF
TGTGCCAGCAGTGTGAGCGGGAGTAGACACGAGCAGTACTTC
>few|TRBV19|TRBD1|TRBJ1-1
CASISRQGFNTEAFF
TGTGCCAGTATATCAAGACAGGGCTTTAACACTGAAGCTTTCTTT
>.|TRBV5-1|TRBD1|TRBJ2-2
CASSTPGTGGPGELFF
TGCGCCAGCAGCACACCCGGGACAGGAGGGCCCGGGGAGCTGTTTTTT
>.|TRBV6-7|TRBD1|TRBJ1-5
CASSYTSVGSFGQGRNQPQHF
TGTGCCAGCAGTTACACCTCAGTGGGGTCCTTCGGACAGGGCCGTAATCAGCCCCAGCATTTT
>few|TRBV7-9|TRBD1|TRBJ2-5
CASSFRQGERWETQYF
TGTGCCAGCAGCTTTCGACAGGGAGAAAGGTGGGAGACCCAGTACTTC
>.|TRBV6-5|.|TRBJ2-1
CASSYSFARAYNEQFF
TGTGCCAGCAGTTACTCGTTCGCTCGAGCCTACAATGAGCAGTTCTTC
>.|TRBV18|TRBD1|TRBJ2-5
CASSPGTEETQYF
TGTGCCAGCTCACCCGGGACAGAAGAGACCCAGTACTTC
>.|TRBV27|TRBD2|TRBJ2-1
CASSLLRELGGEQFF
TGTGCCAGCAGTTTATTGCGGGAGTTAGGCGGTGAGCAGTTCTTC
>few|TRBV28|TRBD2|TRBJ2-2
CASSLWELAGGPGELFF
TGTGCCAGCAGTTTATGGGAACTAGCGGGGGGGCCCGGGGAGCTGTTTTTT
>.|TRBV7-9|.|TRBJ2-7
CASSLVQGAGEQYF
TGTGCCAGCAGCTTAGTACAGGGAGCCGGCGAGCAGTACTTC
>.|TRBV6-1|TRBD1|TRBJ1-5
CASSPGQGSNQPQHF
TGTGCCAGCAGCCCGGGACAGGGTAGCAATCAGCCCCAGCATTTT
>.|TRBV19|.|TRBJ2-7
CASSIWRISYEQYF
TGTGCCAGTAGTATTTGGCGGATCTCCTACGAGCAGTACTTC
>few|TRBV19|TRBD1|TRBJ1-2
CASNPGQGTGYTF
TGTGCCAGTAACCCGGGACAGGGGACTGGCTACACCTTC
>.|TRBV28|TRBD2|TRBJ2-7
CASTTGGYEQYF
TGTGCCAGCACCACCGGGGGGTACGAGCAGTACTTC
>few|TRBV29-1|.|TRBJ1-5
CSVVEGRVGSQPQHF
TGCAGCGTTGTAGAAGGCAGGGTGGGAAGTCAGCCCCAGCATTTT
>few|TRBV2|.|TRBJ2-5
CASSGEGTQYF
TGTGCCAGCAGTGGCGAGGGGACCCAGTACTTC
>few|TRBV28|.|TRBJ2-3
CASSEPTASSTDTQYF
TGTGCCAGCAGTGAACCTACAGCTTCTAGCACAGATACGCAGTATTTT
>few|TRBV2|.|TRBJ2-1
CASRFDSSSYNEQFF
TGTGCCAGCAGATTTGACAGTAGCTCCTACAATGAGCAGTTCTTC
>few|TRBV2|.|TRBJ2-1
CASSDPLAPSSYNEQFF
TGTGCCAGCAGCGACCCACTAGCTCCCAGCTCCTACAATGAGCAGTTCTTC
>few|TRBV30|.|TRBJ2-1
CAWSRLDNEQFF
TGTGCCTGGAGTAGGCTAGACAATGAGCAGTTCTTC
>.|TRBV28|.|TRBJ2-1
CASSLGHPLEQFF
TGTGCCAGCAGTTTAGGACACCCCCTTGAGCAGTTCTTC
>.|TRBV7-3|TRBD2|TRBJ2-1
CASSLGTSLNEQFF
TGTGCCAGCAGCTTGGGGACTAGCCTCAATGAGCAGTTCTTC
>few|TRBV28|.|TRBJ2-7
CASSSPSREQYF
TGTGCCAGCAGCTCCCCAAGCAGGGAGCAGTACTTC
>few|TRBV4-2|.|TRBJ2-2
CASSQAIMADTEELFF
TGTGCCAGCAGCCAGGCTATTATGGCGGACACCGAGGAGCTGTTTTTT
>.|TRBV25-1|.|TRBJ2-5
CASSDMRETQYF
TGTGCCAGCAGTGACATGAGGGAGACCCAGTACTTC
>.|TRBV9|.|TRBJ1-1
CASSVGQMNTEAFF
TGTGCCAGCAGCGTAGGTCAGATGAACACTGAAGCTTTCTTT
>few|TRBV25-1|.|TRBJ2-5
CTSSEYNQETQYF
TGTACCAGCAGTGAATATAACCAAGAGACCCAGTACTTC
>few|TRBV5-1|TRBD2|TRBJ2-3
CASSLAGGSPYTDTQYF
TGCGCCAGCAGCTTGGCCGGGGGGAGCCCATACACAGATACGCAGTATTTT
>few|TRBV7-9|.|TRBJ2-1
CASSLARSAGPYNEQFF
TGTGCCAGCAGCTTAGCGAGGAGCGCCGGCCCATACAATGAGCAGTTCTTC
>.|TRBV18|TRBD2|TRBJ2-7
CASSPGLAGDEQYF
TGTGCCAGCTCACCCGGACTAGCGGGAGACGAGCAGTACTTC
>few|TRBV27|.|TRBJ1-2
CASSLSGQGNGYTF
TGTGCCAGCAGTTTATCGGGGCAGGGAAATGGCTACACCTTC
>.|TRBV6-6|.|TRBJ1-6
CASSKPFLGSPLHF
TGTGCCAGCAGTAAACCCTTCCTCGGGTCACCCCTCCACTTT
>once|TRBV19|TRBD2|TRBJ2-1
CASSTTSGILNEQFF
TGTGCCAGTAGTACGACTAGCGGGATATTAAATGAGCAGTTCTTC
>.|TRBV5-6|.|TRBJ2-7
CASSFWAGGTYEQYF
TGTGCCAGCAGCTTTTGGGCAGGGGGGACCTACGAGCAGTACTTC
>.|TRBV5-4|.|TRBJ2-2
CASSYGADTGELFF
TGTGCCAGCAGCTATGGGGCAGACACCGGGGAGCTGTTTTTT
>few|TRBV2|TRBD2|TRBJ2-2
CAYRREGDTGELFF
TGTGCCTATCGGCGGGAGGGAGACACCGGGGAGCTGTTTTTT
>.|TRBV28|.|TRBJ1-2
CASSFSGLANYGYTF
TGTGCCAGCAGTTTCTCAGGGCTAGCTAACTATGGCTACACCTTC
>few|TRBV2|.|TRBJ1-2
CASSEGWLEYYGYTF
TGTGCCAGCAGTGAAGGGTGGTTAGAGTACTATGGCTACACCTTC
>few|TRBV30|TRBD2|TRBJ2-2
CAWRELAGVDAGELFF
TGTGCCTGGAGAGAATTAGCGGGAGTTGATGCCGGGGAGCTGTTTTTT
>.|TRBV2|.|TRBJ1-1
CASGTGVEAFF
TGTGCCAGCGGGACGGGGGTTGAAGCTTTCTTT
>many|TRBV18|TRBD1|TRBJ2-1
CASSPRTGVDEQFF
TGTGCCAGCTCACCACGGACAGGGGTCGATGAGCAGTTCTTC
>.|TRBV6-6|TRBD2|TRBJ2-1
CASSPRGEWVNEQFF
TGTGCCAGCAGTCCCCGGGGGGAGTGGGTCAATGAGCAGTTCTTC